This T cell receptor beta chain is drawn from a study of T cell responses to AZD1222 COVID-19 vaccine. Data came from immunoSEQ multiplex PCR; TCRdb stores just in-frame clones and leaves some out. The sample has about 140,000 clones; 88% are singletons. Combined were second doses at about 4 or about 12 weeks. V was trimmed by 8 bases and J by 0 bases, leaving 14 bases between them. CDR3 length: 15 residues. CDR1 MDHEN and CDR2 SYDVKM come from the germline V gene. The source material was peripheral blood, sampled 28 days after the second AZD1222 dose. The V gene is TRBV28, the J gene TRBJ1-5; weak D call: TRBD1 (5 bases). This receptor was taken from an adult who received the AZD1222 COVID-19 vaccine. For the CDR3, the DNA is TGTGCCAGCTCATCACGACAGTATAGCAATCAGCCCCAGCATTTT. It codes for CASSSRQYSNQPQHF.